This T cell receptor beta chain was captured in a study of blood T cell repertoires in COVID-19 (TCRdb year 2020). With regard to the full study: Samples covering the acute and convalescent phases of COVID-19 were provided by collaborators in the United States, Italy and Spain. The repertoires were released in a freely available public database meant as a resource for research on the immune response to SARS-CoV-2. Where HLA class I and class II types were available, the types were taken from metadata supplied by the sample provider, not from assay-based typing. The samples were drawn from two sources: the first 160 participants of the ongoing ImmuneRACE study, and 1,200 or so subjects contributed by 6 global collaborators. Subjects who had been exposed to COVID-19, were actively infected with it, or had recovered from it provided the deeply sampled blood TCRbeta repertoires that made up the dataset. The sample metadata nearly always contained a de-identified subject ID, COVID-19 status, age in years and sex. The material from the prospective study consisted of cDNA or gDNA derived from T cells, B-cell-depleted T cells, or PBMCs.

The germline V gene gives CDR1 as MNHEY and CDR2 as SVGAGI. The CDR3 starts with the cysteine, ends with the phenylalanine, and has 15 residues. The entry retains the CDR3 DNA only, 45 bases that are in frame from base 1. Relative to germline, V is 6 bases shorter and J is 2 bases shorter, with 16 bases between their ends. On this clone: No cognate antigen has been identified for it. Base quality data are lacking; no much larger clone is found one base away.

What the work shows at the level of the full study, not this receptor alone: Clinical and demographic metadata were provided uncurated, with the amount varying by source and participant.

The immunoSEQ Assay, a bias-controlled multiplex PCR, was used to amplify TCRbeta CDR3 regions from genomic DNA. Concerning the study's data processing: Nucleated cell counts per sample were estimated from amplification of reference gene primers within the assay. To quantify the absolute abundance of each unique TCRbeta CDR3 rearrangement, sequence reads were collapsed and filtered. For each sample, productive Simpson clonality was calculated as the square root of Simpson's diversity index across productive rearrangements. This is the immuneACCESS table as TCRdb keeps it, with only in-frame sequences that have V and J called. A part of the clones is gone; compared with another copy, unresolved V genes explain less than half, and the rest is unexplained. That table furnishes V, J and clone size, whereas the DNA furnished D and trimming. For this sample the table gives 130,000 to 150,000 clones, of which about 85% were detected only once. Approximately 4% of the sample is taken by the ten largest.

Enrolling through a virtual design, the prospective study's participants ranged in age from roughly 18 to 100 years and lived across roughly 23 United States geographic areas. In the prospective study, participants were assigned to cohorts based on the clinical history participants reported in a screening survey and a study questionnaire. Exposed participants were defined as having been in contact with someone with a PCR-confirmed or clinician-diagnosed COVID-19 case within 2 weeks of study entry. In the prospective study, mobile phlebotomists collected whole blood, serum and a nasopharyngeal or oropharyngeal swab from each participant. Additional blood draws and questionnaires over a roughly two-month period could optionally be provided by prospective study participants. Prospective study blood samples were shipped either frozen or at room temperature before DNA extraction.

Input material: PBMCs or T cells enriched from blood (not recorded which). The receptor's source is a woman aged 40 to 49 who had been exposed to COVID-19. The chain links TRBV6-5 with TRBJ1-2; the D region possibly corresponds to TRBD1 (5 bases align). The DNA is TGTGCCAGCAGCCCAGTGGGGGGAGCCAACTATGGCTACACCTTC. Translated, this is CASSPVGGANYGYTF.